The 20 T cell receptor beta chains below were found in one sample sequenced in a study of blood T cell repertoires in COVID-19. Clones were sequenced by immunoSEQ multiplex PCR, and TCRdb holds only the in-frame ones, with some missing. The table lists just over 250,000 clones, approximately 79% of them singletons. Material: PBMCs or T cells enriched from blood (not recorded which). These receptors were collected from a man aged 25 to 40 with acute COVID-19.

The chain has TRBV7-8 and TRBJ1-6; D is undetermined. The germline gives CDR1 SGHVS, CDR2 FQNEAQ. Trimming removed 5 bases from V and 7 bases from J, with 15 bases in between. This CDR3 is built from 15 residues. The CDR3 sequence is CASSTLSLGNSPLHF. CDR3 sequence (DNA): TGTGCCAGCAGCACCCTCTCCCTCGGGAATTCACCCCTCCACTTT.

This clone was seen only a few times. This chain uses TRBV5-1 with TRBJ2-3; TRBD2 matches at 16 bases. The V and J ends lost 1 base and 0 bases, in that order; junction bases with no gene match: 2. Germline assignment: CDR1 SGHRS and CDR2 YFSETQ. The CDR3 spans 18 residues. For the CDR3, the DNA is TGCGCCAGCAGCTTGATGGGACTAGCGGGGGGGAGCACAGATACGCAGTATTTT. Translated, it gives CASSLMGLAGGSTDTQYF. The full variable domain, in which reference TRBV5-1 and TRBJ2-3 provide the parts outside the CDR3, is KAGVTQTPRYLIKTRGQQVTLSCSPISGHRSVSWYQQTPGQGLQFLFEYFSETQRNKGNFPGRFSGRQFSNSRSEMNVSTLELGDSALYLCASSLMGLAGGSTDTQYFGPGTRLTVL.

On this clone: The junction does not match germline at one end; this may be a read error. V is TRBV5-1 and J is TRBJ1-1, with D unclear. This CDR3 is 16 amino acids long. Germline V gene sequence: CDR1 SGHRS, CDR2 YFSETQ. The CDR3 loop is CASSLTPSMSYTEAFF. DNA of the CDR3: TGTGCCAGCAGCCTAACTCCGAGTATGTCCTACACTGAAGCTTTCTTT.

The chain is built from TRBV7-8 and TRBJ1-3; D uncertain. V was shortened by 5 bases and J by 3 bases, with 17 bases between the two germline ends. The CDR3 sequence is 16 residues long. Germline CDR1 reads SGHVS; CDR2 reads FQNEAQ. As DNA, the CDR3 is TGTGCCAGCAGCGTAGGGAGGATTTCGTTTGGAAACACCATATATTTT. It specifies CASSVGRISFGNTIYF.

CDR3 in DNA: TGTGCCACCAGCAGAGATTGGGACACCCTCAAAGAGACCCAGTACTTC. This gives the protein CATSRDWDTLKETQYF. The chain joins TRBV15 to TRBJ2-5; a possible D gene is TRBD1 (6 bases). CDR1 and CDR2 from the germline V gene are LNHNV and YYDKDF (reference sequence). The CDR3 has 16 amino acids. V was pared by 0 bases and J by 3 bases, with 14 bases between.

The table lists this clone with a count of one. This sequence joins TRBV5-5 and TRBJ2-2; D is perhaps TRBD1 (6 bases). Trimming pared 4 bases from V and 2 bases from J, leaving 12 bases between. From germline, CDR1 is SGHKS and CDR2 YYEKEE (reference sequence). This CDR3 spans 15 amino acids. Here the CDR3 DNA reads TGTGCCAGCAGCAATATACAGGGAAACACCGGGGAGCTGTTTTTT. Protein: CASSNIQGNTGELFF.

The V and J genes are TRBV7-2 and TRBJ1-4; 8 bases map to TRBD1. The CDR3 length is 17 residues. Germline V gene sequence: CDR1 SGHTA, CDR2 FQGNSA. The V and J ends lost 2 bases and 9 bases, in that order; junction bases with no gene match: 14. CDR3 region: CASSLSPGGPFMKKLFF. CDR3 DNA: TGTGCCAGCAGCTTATCCCCAGGGGGCCCATTCATGAAAAAACTGTTTTTT.

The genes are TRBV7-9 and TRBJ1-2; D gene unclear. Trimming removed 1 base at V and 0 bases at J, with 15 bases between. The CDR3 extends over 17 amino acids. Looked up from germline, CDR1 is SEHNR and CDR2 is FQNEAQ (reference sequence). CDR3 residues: CASSLVGGGRANYGYTF. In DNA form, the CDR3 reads TGTGCCAGCAGCTTAGTGGGCGGAGGCAGAGCTAACTATGGCTACACCTTC.

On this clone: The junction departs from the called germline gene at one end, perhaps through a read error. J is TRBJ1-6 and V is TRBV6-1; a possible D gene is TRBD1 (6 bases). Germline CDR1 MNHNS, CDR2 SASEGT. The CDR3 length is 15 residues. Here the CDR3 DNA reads TGTGCCAGCAGTCAAGCAGGGAGGGGGGATTCACCCCTCCACTTT. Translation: CASSQAGRGDSPLHF.

CDR3 loop: CASSLMAGGGVGYGYTF. The CDR3 DNA sequence: TGCGCCAGCAGCTTGATGGCAGGGGGCGGAGTGGGATATGGCTACACCTTC. The rearrangement uses TRBV5-1 and TRBJ1-2, with TRBD1 matching over 8 bases. This CDR3 contains 17 residues. The V gene's germline CDR1 is SGHRS and CDR2 YFSETQ. V was pared by 1 base and J by 5 bases, with 13 bases of the junction left unmatched.

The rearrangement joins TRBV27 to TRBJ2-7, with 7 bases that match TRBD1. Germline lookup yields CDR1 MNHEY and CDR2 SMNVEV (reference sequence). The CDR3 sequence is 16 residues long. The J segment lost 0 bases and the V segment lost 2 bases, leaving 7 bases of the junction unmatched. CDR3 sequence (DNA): TGTGCCAGCAGTTTAAAGGGACAGCGTCCCTCCTACGAGCAGTACGTC. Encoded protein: CASSLKGQRPSYEQYV.

CDR3 sequence reads: CASSGQGGYTGELFF. CDR3 DNA: TGTGCCAGCAGTGGACAGGGTGGTTACACCGGGGAGCTGTTTTTT. The chain is built from TRBV2 and TRBJ2-2, with 7 nucleotides matching TRBD1. The V gene's germline CDR1 is SNHLY and CDR2 FYNNEI. The CDR3 contains 15 residues. Trimming took 4 bases from V and 3 from J; bases not matched to a gene: 5.

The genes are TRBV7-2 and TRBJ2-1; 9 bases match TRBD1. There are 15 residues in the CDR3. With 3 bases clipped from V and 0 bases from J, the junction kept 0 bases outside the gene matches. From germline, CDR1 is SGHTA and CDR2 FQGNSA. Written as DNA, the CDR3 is TGTGCCAGCAGCTTGACAGGGGGCTCCTACAATGAGCAGTTCTTC. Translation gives CASSLTGGSYNEQFF.

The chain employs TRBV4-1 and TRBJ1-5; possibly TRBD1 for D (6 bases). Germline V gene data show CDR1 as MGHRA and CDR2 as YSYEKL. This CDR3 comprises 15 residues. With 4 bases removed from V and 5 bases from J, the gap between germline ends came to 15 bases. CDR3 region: CASSPRISGDQPQHF. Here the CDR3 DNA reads TGCGCCAGCAGCCCAAGGATATCAGGGGATCAGCCCCAGCATTTT.

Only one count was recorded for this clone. The CDR3 DNA reads as TGTGCCAGCAGCTTGGCCGGGACTCACGAGCAGTACGTC. Translating gives CASSLAGTHEQYV. The chain is built from TRBV5-1 and TRBJ2-7; maybe TRBD2 (6 bases). The CDR3 is 13 residues long. The germline CDR1 and CDR2 sequences are SGHRS and YFSETQ.

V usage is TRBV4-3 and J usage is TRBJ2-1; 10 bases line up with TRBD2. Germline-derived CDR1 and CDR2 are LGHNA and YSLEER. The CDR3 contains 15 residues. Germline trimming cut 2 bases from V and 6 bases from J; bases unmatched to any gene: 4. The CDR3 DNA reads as TGCGCCAGCAGCCAAACTAGCGGGATTGGCAATGAGCAGTTCTTC. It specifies CASSQTSGIGNEQFF.

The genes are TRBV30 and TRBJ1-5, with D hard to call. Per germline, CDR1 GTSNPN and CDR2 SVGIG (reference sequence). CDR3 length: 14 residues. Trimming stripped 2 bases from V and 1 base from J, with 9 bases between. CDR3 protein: CAWSRPGSNQPQHF. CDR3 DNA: TGTGCCTGGAGTCGTCCGGGGAGCAATCAGCCCCAGCATTTT.

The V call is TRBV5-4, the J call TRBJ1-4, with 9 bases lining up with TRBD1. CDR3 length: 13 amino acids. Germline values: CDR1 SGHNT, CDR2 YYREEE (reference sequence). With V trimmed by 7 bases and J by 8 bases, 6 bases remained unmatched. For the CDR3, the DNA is TGTGCCAGCCACGACAGGGGGGAAGAAAAACTGTTTTTT. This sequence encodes CASHDRGEEKLFF.

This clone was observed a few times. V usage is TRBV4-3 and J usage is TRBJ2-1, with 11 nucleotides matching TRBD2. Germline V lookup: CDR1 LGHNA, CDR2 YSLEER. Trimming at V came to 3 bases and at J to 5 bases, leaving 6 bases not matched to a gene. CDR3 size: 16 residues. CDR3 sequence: CASSQVAGGRDNEQFF. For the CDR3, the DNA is TGCGCCAGCAGCCAGGTAGCGGGGGGGAGAGACAATGAGCAGTTCTTC.

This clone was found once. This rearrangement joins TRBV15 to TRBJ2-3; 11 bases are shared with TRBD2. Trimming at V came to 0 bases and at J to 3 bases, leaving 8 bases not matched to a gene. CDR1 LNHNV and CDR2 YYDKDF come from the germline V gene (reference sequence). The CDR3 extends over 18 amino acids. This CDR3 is CATSREGIAGGGTDTQYF. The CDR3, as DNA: TGTGCCACCAGCAGAGAGGGGATAGCGGGAGGGGGTACAGATACGCAGTATTTT.